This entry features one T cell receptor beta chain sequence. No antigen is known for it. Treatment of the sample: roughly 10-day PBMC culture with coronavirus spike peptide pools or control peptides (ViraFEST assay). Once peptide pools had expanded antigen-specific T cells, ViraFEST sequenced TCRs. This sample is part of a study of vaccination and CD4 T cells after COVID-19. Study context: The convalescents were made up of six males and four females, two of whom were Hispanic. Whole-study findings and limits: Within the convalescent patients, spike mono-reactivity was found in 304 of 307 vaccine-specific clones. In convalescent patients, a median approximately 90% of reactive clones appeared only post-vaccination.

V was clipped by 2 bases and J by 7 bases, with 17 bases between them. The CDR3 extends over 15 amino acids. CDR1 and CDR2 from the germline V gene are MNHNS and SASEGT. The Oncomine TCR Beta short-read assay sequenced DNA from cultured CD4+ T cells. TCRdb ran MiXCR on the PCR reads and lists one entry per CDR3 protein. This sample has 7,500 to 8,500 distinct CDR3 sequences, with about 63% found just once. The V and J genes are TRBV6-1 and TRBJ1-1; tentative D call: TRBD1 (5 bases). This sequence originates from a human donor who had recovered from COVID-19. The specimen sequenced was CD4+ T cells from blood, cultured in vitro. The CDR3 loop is CASSEIGEGQDEAFF. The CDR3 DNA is TGTGCCAGCAGTGAAATAGGTGAGGGGCAGGATGAAGCTTTCTTT.